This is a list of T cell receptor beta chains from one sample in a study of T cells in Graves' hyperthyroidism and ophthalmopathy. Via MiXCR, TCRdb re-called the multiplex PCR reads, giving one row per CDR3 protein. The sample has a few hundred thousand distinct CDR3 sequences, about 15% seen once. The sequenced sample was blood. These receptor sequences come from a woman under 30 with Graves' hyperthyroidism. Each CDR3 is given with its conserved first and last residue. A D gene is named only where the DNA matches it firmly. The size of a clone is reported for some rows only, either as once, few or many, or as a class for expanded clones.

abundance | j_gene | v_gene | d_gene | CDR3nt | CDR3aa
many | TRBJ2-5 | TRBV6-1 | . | TGTGCCAGCAGTGAAGCGGGGGGGCGGTCAGAGACCCAGTACTTC | CASSEAGGRSETQYF
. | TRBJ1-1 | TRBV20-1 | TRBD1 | TGCAGTGCTAGAGACCCACAGGGGACCACTGAAGCTTTCTTT | CSARDPQGTTEAFF
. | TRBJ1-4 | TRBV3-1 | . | TGTGCCAGCAGCCAAACAGGGACAACTAATGAAAAACTGTTTTTT | CASSQTGTTNEKLFF
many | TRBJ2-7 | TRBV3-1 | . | TGTGCCAGCAGCCAATCGGTGTACGAGCAGTACTTC | CASSQSVYEQYF
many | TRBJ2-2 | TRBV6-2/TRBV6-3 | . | TGTGCCAGCAGTTACTCGAAACGGAGTCGCACCGGGGAGCTGTTTTTT | CASSYSKRSRTGELFF
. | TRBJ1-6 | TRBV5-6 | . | TGTGCCAGTAGCCGAGGCAGCTCCTATAATTCACCCCTCCACTTT | CASSRGSSYNSPLHF
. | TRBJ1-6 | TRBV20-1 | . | TGCAGTGCTAGTCTCGGACTTACTAATTCACCCCTCCACTTT | CSASLGLTNSPLHF
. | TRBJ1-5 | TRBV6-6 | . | TGTGCCAGCAGTTACTCCCGGGGGCAGGTTCAGCCCCAGCATTTT | CASSYSRGQVQPQHF
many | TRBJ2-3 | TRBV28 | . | TGTGCCAGCAGTGGGGCCGTCACAGATACGCAGTATTTT | CASSGAVTDTQYF
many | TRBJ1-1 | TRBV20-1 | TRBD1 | TGCAGTGCCTCCGACAGGGGCTTAATGAACACTGAAGCTTTCTTT | CSASDRGLMNTEAFF
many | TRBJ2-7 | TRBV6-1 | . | TGTGCCAGCAGTACACTGGCCGGGGCAGGTTCCGAGCAGTACTTC | CASSTLAGAGSEQYF
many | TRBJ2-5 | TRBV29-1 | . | TGCAGCGTTGATATCGGGGCCAGGGGAAACCAAGAGACCCAGTACTTC | CSVDIGARGNQETQYF
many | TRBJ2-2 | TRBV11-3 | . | TGTGCCAGCAGCTTTGACGGGAACACCGGGGAGCTGTTTTTT | CASSFDGNTGELFF
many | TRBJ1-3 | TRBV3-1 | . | TGTGCCAGCAGCCAAGATTCAGGCGTTCACGCTGGAAACACCATATATTTT | CASSQDSGVHAGNTIYF
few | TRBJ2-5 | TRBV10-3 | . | TGTGCCATCACGGGGGACCCTCTTCAAGAGACCCAGTACTTC | CAITGDPLQETQYF
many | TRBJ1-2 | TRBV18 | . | TGTGCCAGCTCACCACAGGGGTCCCAAAACTATGGCTACACCTTC | CASSPQGSQNYGYTF
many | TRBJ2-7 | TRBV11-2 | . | TGTGCCAGCAGCAACGGACTTATCCTACGAGAGCAGTACTTC | CASSNGLILREQYF
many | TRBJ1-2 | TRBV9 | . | TGTGCCAGCCGTGGGACGGAAGACTATGGCTACACCTTC | CASRGTEDYGYTF
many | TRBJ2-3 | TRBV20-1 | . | TGCAGTGCTAGCAGATCGTCGGGGGGCACAGATACGCAGTATTTT | CSASRSSGGTDTQYF
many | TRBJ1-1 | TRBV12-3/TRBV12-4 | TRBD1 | TGTGCCAGCAGTTTGATGGGACAGGGGATATCTGAAGCTTTCTTT | CASSLMGQGISEAFF
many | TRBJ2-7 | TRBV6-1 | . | TGTGCCAGCAGGCCAGACGGCTCCTACGAGCAGTACTTC | CASRPDGSYEQYF
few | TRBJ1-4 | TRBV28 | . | TGTGCCAGCAATATCCGCCTAGCGCGGGCCGAAAAACTGTTTTTT | CASNIRLARAEKLFF
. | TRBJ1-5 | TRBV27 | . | TGTGCCAGCAGTTTATCAAGACCACAGCCCCAGCATTTT | CASSLSRPQPQHF
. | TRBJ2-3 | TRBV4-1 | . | TGCGCCAGCAGCCACCTGACCGGGCAGGGGCTAGATACGCAGTATTTT | CASSHLTGQGLDTQYF